Presented here are 28 T cell receptor beta chains from one specimen sequenced in a study of blood T cell repertoires in COVID-19. Data came from immunoSEQ multiplex PCR; TCRdb stores just in-frame clones and leaves some out. The profile shows roughly 170,000 clones, about 78% of them singletons. The sample comprised PBMCs or T cells enriched from blood (not recorded which). The receptors were sampled from a woman between 50 and 59 years old who had recovered from COVID-19.

This clone appeared once. The genes are TRBV6-5 and TRBJ2-5; possibly TRBD2 for D (6 bases). Trimming removed 6 bases from V and 9 bases from J, with 14 bases in between. The CDR3 is 12 residues long. Germline CDR1 MNHEY, CDR2 SVGAGI. CDR3 residues: CASREGGPAQYF. CDR3 nucleotide sequence: TGTGCCAGCAGGGAGGGTGGGCCGGCCCAGTACTTC.

The chain uses TRBV3-1 (or the pseudogene TRBV3-2) and TRBJ1-3; D is undetermined. This CDR3 is built from 13 residues. From germline, CDR1 is LGHDT and CDR2 YNNKEL (reference sequence). Trimming took off 6 bases at V and 0 bases at J, with 6 bases between the two ends. For the CDR3, the DNA is TGTGCCAGCAGACGGGGCTCTGGAAACACCATATATTTT. It encodes CASRRGSGNTIYF.

The chain is built from TRBV6-6 and TRBJ1-1; 10 positions agree with TRBD1. With V trimmed by 5 bases and J by 1 base, 7 bases remained unmatched. The V gene's germline CDR1 is MNHNY and CDR2 SVGAGI (reference sequence). This CDR3 contains 16 residues. CDR3 loop: CASSPGQGRRNTEAFF. DNA of the CDR3: TGTGCCAGCAGTCCGGGACAGGGGAGGAGGAACACTGAAGCTTTCTTT.

The genes are TRBV7-9 and TRBJ2-1, with a possible D match to TRBD2 (6 bases). CDR1 is SEHNR and CDR2 is FQNEAQ in the germline V gene (reference sequence). V lost 2 bases to trimming and J lost 7 bases, with 6 bases between them. CDR3 length: 12 amino acids. CDR3 in DNA: TGTGCCAGCAGCTTACTAGCGAATGAGCAGTTCTTC. This codes for CASSLLANEQFF.

The chain combines TRBV12-3 or TRBV12-4 with TRBJ2-7; D unclear. The V gene lost 7 bases and the J gene lost 0 bases, with 7 bases spanning the gap. The CDR3 spans 12 residues. CDR3 region: CASTLSSYEQYF. CDR3 bases: TGTGCCAGCACCCTTAGCTCCTACGAGCAGTACTTC.

The rearrangement joins TRBV28 to TRBJ1-4, with 8 nucleotides matching TRBD1. CDR1 and CDR2 (germline): MDHEN, SYDVKM. V gave up 7 bases and J gave up 7 bases; unmatched junction bases: 8. The CDR3 is 14 residues long. The CDR3 protein is CASNAGDRPEKLFF. Here the CDR3 DNA reads TGTGCCAGCAACGCCGGGGACAGGCCTGAAAAACTGTTTTTT.

This sequence joins TRBV30 and TRBJ2-1; 7 bases align to TRBD2. With 1 base clipped from V and 9 bases from J, the junction kept 6 bases outside the gene matches. The CDR3 runs to 13 residues. The V gene's germline CDR1 is GTSNPN and CDR2 SVGIG (reference sequence). The CDR3 DNA is TGTGCCTGGAGTGGGACTAGTGGCGGTGAGCAGTTCTTC. Protein: CAWSGTSGGEQFF.

The rearrangement links TRBV11-2 to TRBJ1-1; no firm D call. Germline assignment: CDR1 SGHAT and CDR2 FQNNGV. V was clipped by 3 bases and J by 5 bases, with 10 bases between them. CDR3 length: 13 amino acids. CDR3 protein: CASSFERKTEAFF. CDR3 nucleotides: TGTGCCAGCAGCTTCGAGCGGAAAACTGAAGCTTTCTTT.

This chain connects TRBV5-4 to TRBJ2-5; 9 bases agree with TRBD2. Germline loops: CDR1 SGHNT, CDR2 YYREEE (reference sequence). This CDR3 contains 12 residues. The V and J ends lost 7 bases and 5 bases, in that order; junction bases with no gene match: 3. The CDR3 region is CASGSGRETQYF. The CDR3 region has the DNA TGTGCCAGCGGGAGCGGGAGGGAGACCCAGTACTTC.

This clone was detected only a few times. The chain employs TRBV6-5 and TRBJ1-1; D might be TRBD1 (6 bases). CDR3 length: 13 residues. CDR1 is MNHEY and CDR2 is SVGAGI in the germline V gene. The ends were cut back, 6 bases at V and 4 bases at J, with 12 bases in the middle. In nucleotides, the CDR3 is TGTGCCAGCAGGCCCAGGGGCACCACTGAAGCTTTCTTT. The encoded protein is CASRPRGTTEAFF.

The chain couples TRBV30 to TRBJ2-3; maybe TRBD2 (6 bases). The CDR3 has 12 amino acids. Trimming shortened V by 6 bases and J by 5 bases, and 12 bases separated the two germline ends. Germline CDR1 is GTSNPN and CDR2 is SVGIG (reference sequence). CDR3 sequence: CACPNGGDTQYF. In nucleotides, the CDR3 is TGTGCCTGTCCTAACGGGGGAGATACGCAGTATTTT.

This clone was seen at least ten times. The chain uses TRBV7-2 and TRBJ2-1; D unclear. V was clipped by 8 bases and J by 0 bases, with 8 bases between them. Germline loops: CDR1 SGHTA, CDR2 FQGNSA. The length of the CDR3 is 13 residues. CDR3 nucleotide sequence: TGTGCCAGCGCCTCGGGCTCCTACAATGAGCAGTTCTTC. Translating gives CASASGSYNEQFF. Combining the CDR3 with reference TRBV7-2 and TRBJ2-1 gives the whole variable domain GAGVSQSPSNKVTEKGKDVELRCDPISGHTALYWYRQSLGQGLEFLIYFQGNSAPDKSGLPSDRFSAERTGGSVSTLTIQRTQQEDSAVYLCASASGSYNEQFFGPGTRLTVL.

The CDR3 loop reads CASRRTSGNEQFF. CDR3 sequence (DNA): TGTGCCAGCAGACGGACTAGCGGAAATGAGCAGTTCTTC. The V gene is TRBV7-9, the J gene TRBJ2-1, with 10 bases aligning to TRBD2. Losses at the gene ends were 6 bases for V and 7 bases for J; bases not matched to a gene: 3. The CDR3 is 13 amino acids. The V gene's germline CDR1 is SEHNR and CDR2 FQNEAQ (reference sequence).

The V call is TRBV7-2, the J call TRBJ2-1; 14 bases are a match to TRBD2. The CDR3 has 17 residues. Losses at the gene ends were 0 bases for V and 6 bases for J; bases not matched to a gene: 4. The germline V gene encodes CDR1 SGHTA and CDR2 FQGNSA. CDR3 bases: TGTGCCAGCAGCTTAGCGTATGGGACTAGCGGGAGCAATGAGCAGTTCTTC. Translating it yields CASSLAYGTSGSNEQFF.

The V and J genes are TRBV27 and TRBJ2-7; weak D call: TRBD2 (5 bases). V was pared by 6 bases and J by 0 bases, with 6 bases between. The germline gives CDR1 MNHEY, CDR2 SMNVEV (reference sequence). The CDR3 contains 12 residues. CDR3 sequence reads: CASRAGSYEQYF. In DNA form, the CDR3 reads TGTGCCAGCAGGGCGGGCTCCTACGAGCAGTACTTC.

About this clone itself: A much larger clone differs by one base, so this may be a read error. V and J are TRBV6-5 and TRBJ1-5; D not resolved. V was shortened by 5 bases and J by 11 bases, with 19 bases between the two germline ends. The CDR3 consists of 14 residues. The germline CDR1 and CDR2 sequences are MNHEY and SVGAGI. The CDR3 here is CASSRLPSSQSQHF. CDR3 nucleotide sequence: TGTGCCAGCAGTCGACTACCTTCTTCCCAGTCCCAGCATTTT.

V and J are TRBV20-1 and TRBJ1-1; no firm D call. This CDR3 is 11 amino acids long. Germline CDR1 DFQATT, CDR2 SNEGSKA (reference sequence). CDR3 in amino acids: CRTDKNTEAFF. For the CDR3, the DNA is TGCAGGACCGACAAGAACACTGAAGCTTTCTTT.

CDR3 coding DNA: TGTGCCAGTAGTACCACAGGGGTGGGAGGCCACACCTTC. Its translation: CASSTTGVGGHTF. The chain uses TRBV19 and TRBJ1-2; the match to TRBD1 covers 7 bases. Losses at the gene ends were 4 bases for V and 12 bases for J; bases not matched to a gene: 11. The CDR3 loop spans 13 amino acids. Germline lookup yields CDR1 LNHDA and CDR2 SQIVND (reference sequence).

The V and J genes are TRBV5-4 and TRBJ2-3; D not certain. This CDR3 comprises 14 residues. Deletions cut 4 bases from V and 4 bases from J, with 13 bases between. Germline V lookup: CDR1 SGHNT, CDR2 YYREEE (reference sequence). This CDR3 reads CASSGPTQADTQYF. The CDR3 DNA follows: TGTGCCAGCAGCGGCCCAACCCAAGCAGATACGCAGTATTTT. The full variable domain, in which reference TRBV5-4 and TRBJ2-3 provide the parts outside the CDR3, is ETGVTQSPTHLIKTRGQQVTLRCSSQSGHNTVSWYQQALGQGPQFIFQYYREEENGRGNFPPRFSGLQFPNYSSELNVNALELDDSALYLCASSGPTQADTQYFGPGTRLTVL.

The rearrangement joins TRBV27 to TRBJ1-2, with D perhaps matching TRBD1 (5 bases). Between the trimmed V and J ends, which lost 6 bases and 4 bases, there was a span of 12 bases. CDR1 and CDR2 from the germline V gene are MNHEY and SMNVEV (reference sequence). The CDR3 extends over 13 amino acids. The CDR3 coding sequence is TGTGCCAGCAGCCCCAGGGTTCTCTATGGCTACACCTTC. This encodes CASSPRVLYGYTF.

The DNA for the CDR3 is TGTGCCAGCAGTTACTCGAGACAGGGGACCAGTAGCTACACCTTC. Encoded protein: CASSYSRQGTSSYTF. V usage is TRBV6-5 and J usage is TRBJ1-2; 8 nucleotides align to TRBD1. Unmatched junction bases numbered 9, after V lost 0 bases and J lost 9 bases. Germline V gives CDR1 MNHEY, CDR2 SVGAGI. The CDR3 sequence is 15 residues long.

The CDR3 sequence is CASSYRGVDQPQHF. DNA of the CDR3: TGTGCCAGTAGCTACAGGGGCGTGGATCAGCCCCAGCATTTT. The chain combines TRBV19 with TRBJ1-5, with 7 bases matching TRBD1. CDR1 and CDR2 from the germline V gene are LNHDA and SQIVND (reference sequence). J gave up 5 bases and V 6 bases, and 7 bases lay outside the gene matches. This CDR3 spans 14 amino acids.

The V gene is TRBV28, the J gene TRBJ1-2, with TRBD1 matching over 9 bases. Germline V lookup: CDR1 MDHEN, CDR2 SYDVKM. The trim removed 7 bases at V and 6 bases at J, leaving 18 bases unmatched. The CDR3 extends over 17 amino acids. CDR3 nucleotide sequence: TGTGCCAGCACCCCCGGGACAGGGCGCCCCAAGGGGGATGGCTACACCTTC. Amino acids: CASTPGTGRPKGDGYTF.

This chain connects TRBV27 to TRBJ2-1, with 8 bases that match TRBD1. The CDR3 loop spans 16 amino acids. Germline loops: CDR1 MNHEY, CDR2 SMNVEV (reference sequence). Trimming took 5 bases from V and 2 from J; bases not matched to a gene: 8. CDR3: CASSPYRGSTYNEQFF. The CDR3 bases are TGTGCCAGCAGTCCCTACAGGGGGTCCACCTACAATGAGCAGTTCTTC.

The rearrangement uses TRBV7-9 and TRBJ2-5; maybe TRBD2 (6 bases). V was pared by 5 bases and J by 0 bases, with 13 bases between. The germline CDR1 and CDR2 sequences are SEHNR and FQNEAQ (reference sequence). This CDR3 has 15 amino acids. CDR3 coding DNA: TGTGCCAGCAGCCCAACCTGGACTAACCAAGAGACCCAGTACTTC. Amino acid sequence: CASSPTWTNQETQYF.

J is TRBJ1-1 and V is TRBV10-1; D not certain. Trimming shortened V by 4 bases and J by 1 base, and 13 bases separated the two germline ends. The germline gives CDR1 WNHNN, CDR2 SYGVQD (reference sequence). The CDR3 extends over 15 amino acids. The CDR3 loop reads CASSGNPRGNTEAFF. In DNA, the CDR3 is TGCGCCAGCAGTGGTAACCCCCGGGGGAACACTGAAGCTTTCTTT.

The chain has TRBV15 and TRBJ1-6; 12 bases line up with TRBD1. CDR1 is LNHNV and CDR2 is YYDKDF in the germline V gene (reference sequence). With V trimmed by 0 bases and J by 8 bases, 5 bases remained unmatched. The CDR3 runs to 17 residues. CDR3 protein: CATSRDEGTGGDSPLHF. The DNA for the CDR3 is TGTGCCACCAGCAGAGATGAAGGGACAGGGGGCGATTCACCCCTCCACTTT.

The chain links TRBV5-4 to TRBJ2-1, with 7 nucleotides matching TRBD2. The germline V gene encodes CDR1 SGHNT and CDR2 YYREEE (reference sequence). The V and J ends lost 3 bases and 14 bases, in that order; junction bases with no gene match: 11. The CDR3 has 13 residues. The CDR3 sequence: CASSWSLGAGEFF. In DNA, the CDR3 is TGTGCCAGCAGCTGGTCCCTGGGTGCGGGGGAGTTCTTC.